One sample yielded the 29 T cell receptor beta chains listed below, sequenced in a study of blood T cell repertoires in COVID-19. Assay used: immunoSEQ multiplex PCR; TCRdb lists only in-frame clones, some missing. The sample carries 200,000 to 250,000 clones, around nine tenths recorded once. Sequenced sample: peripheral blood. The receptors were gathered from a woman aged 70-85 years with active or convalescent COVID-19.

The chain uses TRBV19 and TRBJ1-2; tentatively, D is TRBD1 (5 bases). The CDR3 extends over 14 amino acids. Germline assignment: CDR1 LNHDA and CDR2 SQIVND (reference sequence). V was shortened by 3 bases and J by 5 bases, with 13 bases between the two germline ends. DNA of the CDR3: TGTGCCAGTAGTATCTCAAGGGGATCGTATGGCTACACCTTC. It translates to CASSISRGSYGYTF.

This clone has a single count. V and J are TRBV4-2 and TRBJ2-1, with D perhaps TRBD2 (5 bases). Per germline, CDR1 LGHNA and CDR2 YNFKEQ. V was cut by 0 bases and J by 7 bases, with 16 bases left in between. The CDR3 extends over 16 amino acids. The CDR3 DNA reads TGTGCCAGCAGCCAAGACTGGACTTTTGTGTCGAATGAGCAGTTCTTC. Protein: CASSQDWTFVSNEQFF.

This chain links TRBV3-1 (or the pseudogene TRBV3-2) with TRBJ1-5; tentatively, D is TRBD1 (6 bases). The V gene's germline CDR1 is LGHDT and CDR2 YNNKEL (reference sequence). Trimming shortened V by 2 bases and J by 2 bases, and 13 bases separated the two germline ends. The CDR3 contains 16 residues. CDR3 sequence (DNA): TGTGCCAGCAGCCAACTCCTACAGGGCGGCAATCAGCCCCAGCATTTT. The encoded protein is CASSQLLQGGNQPQHF.

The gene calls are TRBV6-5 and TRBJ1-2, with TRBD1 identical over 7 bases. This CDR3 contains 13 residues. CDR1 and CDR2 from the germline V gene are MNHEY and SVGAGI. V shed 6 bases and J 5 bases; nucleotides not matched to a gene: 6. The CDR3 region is CASSLGQSYGYTF. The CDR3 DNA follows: TGTGCCAGCAGCCTGGGACAGAGTTATGGCTACACCTTC.

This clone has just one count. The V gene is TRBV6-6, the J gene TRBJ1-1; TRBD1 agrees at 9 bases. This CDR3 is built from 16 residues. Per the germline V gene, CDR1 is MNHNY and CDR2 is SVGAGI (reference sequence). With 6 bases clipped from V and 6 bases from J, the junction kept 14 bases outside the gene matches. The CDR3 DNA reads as TGTGCCAGCAGCTTCCTGGGGACAGGGAGAAGGGCTGAAGCTTTCTTT. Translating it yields CASSFLGTGRRAEAFF.

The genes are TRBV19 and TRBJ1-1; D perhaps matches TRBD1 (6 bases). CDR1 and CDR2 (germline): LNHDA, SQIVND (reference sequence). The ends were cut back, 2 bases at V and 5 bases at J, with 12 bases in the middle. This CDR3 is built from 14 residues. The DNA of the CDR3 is TGTGCCAGTAGTATACAGGGGCTTGGGACTGAAGCTTTCTTT. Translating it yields CASSIQGLGTEAFF. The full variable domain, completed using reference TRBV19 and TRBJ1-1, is DGGITQSPKYLFRKEGQNVTLSCEQNLNHDAMYWYRQDPGQGLRLIYYSQIVNDFQKGDIAEGYSVSREKKESFPLTVTSAQKNPTAFYLCASSIQGLGTEAFFGQGTRLTVV.

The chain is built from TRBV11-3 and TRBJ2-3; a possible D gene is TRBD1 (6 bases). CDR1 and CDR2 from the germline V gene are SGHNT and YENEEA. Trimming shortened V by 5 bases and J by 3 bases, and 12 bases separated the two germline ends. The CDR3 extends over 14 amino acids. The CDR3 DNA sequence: TGTGCCAGCAGCAAGGACAGCCTTACAGATACGCAGTATTTT. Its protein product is CASSKDSLTDTQYF.

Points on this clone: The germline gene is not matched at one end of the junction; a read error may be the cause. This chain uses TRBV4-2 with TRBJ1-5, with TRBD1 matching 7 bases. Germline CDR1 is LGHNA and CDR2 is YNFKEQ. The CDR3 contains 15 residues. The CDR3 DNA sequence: TGTGCCAGCAGACAAGCAACAGGGGTAAATCAGCCCCAGCATTTT. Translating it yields CASRQATGVNQPQHF.

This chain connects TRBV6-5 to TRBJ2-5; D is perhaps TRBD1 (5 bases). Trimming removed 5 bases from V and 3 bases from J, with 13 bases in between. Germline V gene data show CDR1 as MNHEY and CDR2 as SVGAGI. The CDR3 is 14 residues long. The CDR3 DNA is TGTGCCAGCAGTAAATCCAGGGTGGAAGAGACCCAGTACTTC. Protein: CASSKSRVEETQYF.

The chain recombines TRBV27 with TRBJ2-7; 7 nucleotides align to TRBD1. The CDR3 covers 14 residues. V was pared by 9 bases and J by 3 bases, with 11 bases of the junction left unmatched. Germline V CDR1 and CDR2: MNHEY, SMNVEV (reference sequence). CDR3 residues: CASRGVRGYYEQYF. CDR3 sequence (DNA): TGTGCCAGTCGAGGCGTCAGGGGGTACTACGAGCAGTACTTC.

The DNA for the CDR3 is TGTGCCAGCAGCTTACGGGGAACGAACACCGGGGAGCTGTTTTTT. Protein product: CASSLRGTNTGELFF. V gene TRBV11-3 combines with J gene TRBJ2-2; TRBD2 is a possible D gene (5 bases). This CDR3 has 15 amino acids. Germline V gene sequence: CDR1 SGHNT, CDR2 YENEEA. Between the trimmed V and J ends, which lost 2 bases and 0 bases, there was a span of 7 bases. The full variable domain, completed using reference TRBV11-3 and TRBJ2-2, is EAGVVQSPRYKIIEKKQPVAFWCNPISGHNTLYWYLQNLGQGPELLIRYENEEAVDDSQLPKDRFSAERLKGVDSTLKIQPAELGDSAVYLCASSLRGTNTGELFFGEGSRLTVL.

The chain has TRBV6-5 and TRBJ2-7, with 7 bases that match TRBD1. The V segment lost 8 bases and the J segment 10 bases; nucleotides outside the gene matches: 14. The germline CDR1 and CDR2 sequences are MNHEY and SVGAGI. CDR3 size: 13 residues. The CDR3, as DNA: TGTGCCAGCGCGCTAGGGGGCTTTGAACTTCAGTACTTC. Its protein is CASALGGFELQYF.

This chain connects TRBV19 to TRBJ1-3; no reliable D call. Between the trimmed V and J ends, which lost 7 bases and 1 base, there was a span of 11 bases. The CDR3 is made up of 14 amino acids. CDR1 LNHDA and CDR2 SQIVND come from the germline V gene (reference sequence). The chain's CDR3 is CASTGGRSGNTIYF. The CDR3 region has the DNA TGTGCCAGTACCGGAGGGCGTTCTGGAAACACCATATATTTT.

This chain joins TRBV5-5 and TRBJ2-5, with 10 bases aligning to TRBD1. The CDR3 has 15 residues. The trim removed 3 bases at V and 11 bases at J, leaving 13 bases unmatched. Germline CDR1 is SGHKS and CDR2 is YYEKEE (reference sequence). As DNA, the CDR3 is TGTGCCAGCAGCTCCTACCGGGGACAGGGGACGGGTCAGTACTTC. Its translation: CASSSYRGQGTGQYF.

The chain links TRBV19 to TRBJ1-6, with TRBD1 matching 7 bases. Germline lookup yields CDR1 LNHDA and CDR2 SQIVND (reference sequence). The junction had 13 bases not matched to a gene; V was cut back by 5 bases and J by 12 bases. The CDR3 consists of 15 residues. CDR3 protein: CASSLTDRATLPLHF. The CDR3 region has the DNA TGTGCCAGTAGTCTCACTGACAGGGCAACTTTACCCCTCCACTTT.

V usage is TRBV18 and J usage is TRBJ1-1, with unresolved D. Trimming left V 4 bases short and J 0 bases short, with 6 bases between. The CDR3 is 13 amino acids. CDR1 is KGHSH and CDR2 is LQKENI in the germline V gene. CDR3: CASSQAVNTEAFF. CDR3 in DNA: TGTGCCAGCTCACAGGCGGTGAACACTGAAGCTTTCTTT.

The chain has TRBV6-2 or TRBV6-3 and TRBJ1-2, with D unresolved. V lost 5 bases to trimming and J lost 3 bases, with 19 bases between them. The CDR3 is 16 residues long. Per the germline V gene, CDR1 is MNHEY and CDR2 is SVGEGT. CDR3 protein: CASSPLKGARDYGYTF. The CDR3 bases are TGTGCCAGCAGTCCCCTAAAAGGTGCTCGGGACTATGGCTACACCTTC.

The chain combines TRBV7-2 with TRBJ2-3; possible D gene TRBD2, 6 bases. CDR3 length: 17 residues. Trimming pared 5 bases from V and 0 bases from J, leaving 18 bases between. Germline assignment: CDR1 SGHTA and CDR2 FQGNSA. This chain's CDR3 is CASSTRLGGLSTDTQYF. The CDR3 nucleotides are TGTGCCAGCAGCACCAGGCTCGGGGGTCTTAGCACAGATACGCAGTATTTT.

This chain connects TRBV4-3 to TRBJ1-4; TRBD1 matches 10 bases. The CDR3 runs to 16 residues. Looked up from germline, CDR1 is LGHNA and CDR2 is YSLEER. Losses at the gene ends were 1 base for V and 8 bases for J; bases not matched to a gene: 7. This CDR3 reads CASSQGVWTGGEKLFF. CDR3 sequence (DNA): TGCGCCAGCAGCCAAGGGGTTTGGACAGGGGGAGAAAAACTGTTTTTT.

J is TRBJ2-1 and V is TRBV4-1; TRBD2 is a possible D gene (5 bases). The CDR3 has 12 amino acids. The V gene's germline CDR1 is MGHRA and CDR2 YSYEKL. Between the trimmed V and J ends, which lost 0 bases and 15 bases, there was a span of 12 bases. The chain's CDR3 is CASSQDLLARFF. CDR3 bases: TGCGCCAGCAGCCAAGATCTTCTAGCAAGGTTCTTC.

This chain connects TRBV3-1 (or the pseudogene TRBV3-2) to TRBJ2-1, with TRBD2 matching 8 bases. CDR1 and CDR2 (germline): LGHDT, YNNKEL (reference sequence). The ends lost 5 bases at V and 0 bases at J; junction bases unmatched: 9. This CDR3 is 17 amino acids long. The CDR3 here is CASSTHPGLGSYNEQFF. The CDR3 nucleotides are TGTGCCAGCAGCACCCACCCGGGACTAGGCTCCTACAATGAGCAGTTCTTC.

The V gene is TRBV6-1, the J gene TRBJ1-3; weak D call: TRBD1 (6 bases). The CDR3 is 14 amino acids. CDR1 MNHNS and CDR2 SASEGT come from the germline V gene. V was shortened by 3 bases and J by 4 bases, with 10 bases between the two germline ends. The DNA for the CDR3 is TGTGCCAGCAGTGAGGCAGGGGCGGGAAACACCATATATTTT. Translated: CASSEAGAGNTIYF.

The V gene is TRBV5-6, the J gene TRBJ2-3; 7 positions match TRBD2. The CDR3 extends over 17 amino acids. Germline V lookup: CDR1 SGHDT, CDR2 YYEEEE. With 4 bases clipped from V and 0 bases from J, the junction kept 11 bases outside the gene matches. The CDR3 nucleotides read TGTGCCAGCAGCGTGGGCGGGGGAGACTTGAGCACAGATACGCAGTATTTT. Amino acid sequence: CASSVGGGDLSTDTQYF. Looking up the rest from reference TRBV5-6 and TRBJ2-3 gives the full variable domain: DAGVTQSPTHLIKTRGQQVTLRCSPKSGHDTVSWYQQALGQGPQFIFQYYEEEERQRGNFPDRFSGHQFPNYSSELNVNALLLGDSALYLCASSVGGGDLSTDTQYFGPGTRLTVL.

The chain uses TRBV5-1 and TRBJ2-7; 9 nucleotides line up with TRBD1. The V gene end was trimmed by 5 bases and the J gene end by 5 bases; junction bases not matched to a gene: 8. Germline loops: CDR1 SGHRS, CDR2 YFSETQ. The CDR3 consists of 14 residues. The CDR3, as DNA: TGCGCCAGCAGGTACTCCGGACAGGGGAACGAGCAGTACTTC. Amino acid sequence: CASRYSGQGNEQYF.

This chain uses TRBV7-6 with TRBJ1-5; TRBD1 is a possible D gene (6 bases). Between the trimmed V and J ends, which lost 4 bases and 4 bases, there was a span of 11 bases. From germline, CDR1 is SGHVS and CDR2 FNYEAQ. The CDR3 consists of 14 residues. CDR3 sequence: CASSSGTTNQPQHF. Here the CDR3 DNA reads TGTGCCAGCAGCTCAGGGACAACTAATCAGCCCCAGCATTTT.

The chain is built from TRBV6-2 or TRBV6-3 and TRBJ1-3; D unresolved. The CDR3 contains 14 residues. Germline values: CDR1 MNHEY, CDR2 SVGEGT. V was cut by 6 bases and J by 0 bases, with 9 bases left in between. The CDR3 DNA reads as TGTGCCAGCAGCCCCCGGAGCTCTGGAAACACCATATATTTT. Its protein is CASSPRSSGNTIYF.

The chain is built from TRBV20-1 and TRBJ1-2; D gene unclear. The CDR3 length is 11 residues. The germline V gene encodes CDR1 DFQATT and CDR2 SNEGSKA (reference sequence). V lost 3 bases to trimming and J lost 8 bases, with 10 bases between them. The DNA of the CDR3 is TGCAGTGCTAGGTTTATCGGGGGCTACACCTTC. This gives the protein CSARFIGGYTF.

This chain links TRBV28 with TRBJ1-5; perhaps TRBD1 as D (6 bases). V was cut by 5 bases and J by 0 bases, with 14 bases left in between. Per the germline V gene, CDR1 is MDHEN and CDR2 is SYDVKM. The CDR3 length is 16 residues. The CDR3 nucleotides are TGTGCCAGCAGTCCCCCGACAGGTTATAGCAATCAGCCCCAGCATTTT. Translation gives CASSPPTGYSNQPQHF.

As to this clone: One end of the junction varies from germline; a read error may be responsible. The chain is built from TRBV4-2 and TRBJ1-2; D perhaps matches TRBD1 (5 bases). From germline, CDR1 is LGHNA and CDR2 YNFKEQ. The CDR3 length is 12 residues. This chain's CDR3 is CASSQDRARVDF. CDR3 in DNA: TGTGCCAGCAGCCAAGATAGGGCCAGGGTCGACTTC.